Shown below are 30 T cell receptor beta chains from a single sample sequenced in a study of T-cell reconstitution after alpha-beta-depleted transplantation in children. Broader study findings: Reportedly, alpha-beta T cells present about two months post-transplant originated from several hundred expanded clones of graft origin.

Using unique molecular identifiers, the investigators prepared the TCRbeta library. MiXCR was run by TCRdb on the PCR reads, yielding one entry per CDR3 protein. Among 25,000 to 35,000 distinct CDR3 sequences listed, about 6.7% were seen once. These receptors' antigens are unknown. The sample was peripheral blood, taken 60 days after TCRalphabeta/CD19-depleted stem cell transplant. These receptors were taken from a child in the first two years of life who had a stem cell transplant for acute myeloid leukemia, so the T cells may come from the graft donor.

This clonotype was picked up many times. This sequence joins TRBV4-3 and TRBJ2-2; 10 bases map to TRBD1. With 6 bases clipped from V and 5 bases from J, the junction kept 9 bases outside the gene matches. Germline lookup yields CDR1 LGHNA and CDR2 YSLEER. The CDR3 sequence is 16 residues long. CDR3 sequence reads: CASSSRQGARTGELFF. DNA of the CDR3: TGCGCCAGCAGTAGTAGACAGGGGGCGAGGACCGGGGAGCTGTTTTTT.

This clonotype showed up many times. This rearrangement joins TRBV28 to TRBJ2-1, with 9 nucleotides matching TRBD1. V was clipped by 5 bases and J by 6 bases; unmatched bases: 17. CDR1 is MDHEN and CDR2 is SYDVKM in the germline V gene. The CDR3 runs to 18 residues. CDR3 coding DNA: TGTGCCAGCAGTCTTCTCAACTACAGGGGGCGGGTGGTCAATGAGCAGTTCTTC. It translates to CASSLLNYRGRVVNEQFF.

This clonotype showed up many times. The chain couples TRBV7-6 to TRBJ2-5, with D possibly called TRBD1 or TRBD2 (5 bases each). Germline lookup yields CDR1 SGHVS and CDR2 FNYEAQ. Trimming removed 6 bases at V and 1 base at J, with 9 bases between. CDR3 size: 13 residues. The CDR3 sequence: CASRRGAQETQYF. The CDR3 DNA follows: TGTGCCAGCAGAAGGGGAGCCCAAGAGACCCAGTACTTC.

This clonotype was detected ten times or more. The rearrangement links TRBV11-1 to TRBJ2-2; the match to TRBD2 covers 12 bases. This CDR3 contains 18 residues. Per germline, CDR1 SGHAT and CDR2 FQDESV (reference sequence). Losses at the gene ends were 5 bases for V and 0 bases for J; bases not matched to a gene: 7. For the CDR3, the DNA is TGTGCCAGCAGCAGACCGGGACTAGCGGGCGCGAACACCGGGGAGCTGTTTTTT. It encodes CASSRPGLAGANTGELFF.

The sample holds a few counts of this clonotype. The chain uses TRBV30 and TRBJ2-1, with TRBD2 matching over 8 bases. The CDR3 is 14 amino acids. J gave up 7 bases and V 8 bases, and 13 bases lay outside the gene matches. Per germline, CDR1 GTSNPN and CDR2 SVGIG (reference sequence). CDR3 coding DNA: TGTGCCGAGGGGGGGCCGGGAGGGGAAAATGAGCAGTTCTTC. This codes for CAEGGPGGENEQFF.

This clonotype was seen a few times. The rearrangement joins TRBV7-9 to TRBJ2-5; D call uncertain. CDR1 and CDR2 (germline): SEHNR, FQNEAQ (reference sequence). This CDR3 region has 14 residues. V lost 3 bases to trimming and J lost 2 bases, with 10 bases between them. The CDR3 DNA sequence: TGTGCCAGCAGCTTGGTGGGAACTCAAGAGACCCAGTACTTC. This codes for CASSLVGTQETQYF.

This clonotype was counted many times. J is TRBJ1-2 and V is TRBV4-2, with TRBD1 as a possible D gene (5 bases). The CDR3 is made up of 14 amino acids. Germline V CDR1 and CDR2: LGHNA, YNFKEQ. V lost 5 bases to trimming and J lost 5 bases, with 15 bases between them. The DNA for the CDR3 is TGTGCCAGCAGCGCCCCAGGGTCCAGATATGGCTACACCTTC. This sequence encodes CASSAPGSRYGYTF.

The rearrangement joins TRBV20-1 to TRBJ2-5; 7 positions agree with TRBD2. The CDR3 extends over 13 amino acids. CDR1 DFQATT and CDR2 SNEGSKA come from the germline V gene (reference sequence). The V and J ends lost 0 bases and 7 bases, in that order; junction bases with no gene match: 5. The CDR3 nucleotides read TGCAGTGCTAGAGATCGATGGGGGGGGACCCAGTACTTC. Translation: CSARDRWGGTQYF.

This clonotype has at least ten counts. The CDR3 DNA is TGTCAGACCGGGGTTGGGGGTTACAATGAGCAGTTCTTC. Its protein is CQTGVGGYNEQFF. J is TRBJ2-1 and V is TRBV28; D is perhaps TRBD1 or TRBD2 (5 bases each). This CDR3 spans 13 amino acids. CDR1 is MDHEN and CDR2 is SYDVKM in the germline V gene.

Within the sample, this clonotype is medium-sized. A junction boundary mismatches the germline segment, possibly from a read error. This rearrangement joins TRBV5-1 to TRBJ2-7; D not certain. Germline V gene lookup returns CDR1 SGHRS and CDR2 YFSETQ. The CDR3 contains 11 residues. CDR3 DNA sequence: TGTGCCAGCAGTTTAGGCTACGAGCAGTACTTC. Protein product: CASSLGYEQYF.

In this sample, this clonotype turned up many times. The germline gene is not matched at one end of the junction; a read error may be the cause. The chain is built from TRBV6-2 or TRBV6-3 and TRBJ1-1, with D uncertain. Germline CDR1 MNHEY, CDR2 SVGEGT. This CDR3 region has 14 residues. The CDR3 is CASSRREMNAEAFF. CDR3 DNA: TGTGCCAGCAGTCGACGGGAAATGAACGCTGAAGCTTTCTTT.

This clonotype was counted many times. The rearrangement links TRBV27 to TRBJ2-5; TRBD1 matches 8 bases. Germline V lookup: CDR1 MNHEY, CDR2 SMNVEV (reference sequence). With 0 bases clipped from V and 5 bases from J, the junction kept 5 bases outside the gene matches. This CDR3 is 15 amino acids long. In nucleotides, the CDR3 is TGTGCCAGCAGTTTATCGCGACAGGGGCGGGAGACCCAGTACTTC. This sequence encodes CASSLSRQGRETQYF.

V and J are TRBV14 and TRBJ2-7; no firm D call. CDR3 size: 9 residues. CDR1 is SGHDN, CDR2 FVKESK, per germline. CDR3 sequence: CASRQPRSV. CDR3 nucleotides: TGTGCCAGCAGGCAGCCGAGGTCGGTC.

Ten or more counts support this clonotype. The CDR3 protein is CASSPQGGKLFF. For the CDR3, the DNA is TGTGCCAGCAGCCCACAGGGCGGAAAACTGTTTTTT. This chain joins TRBV3-1 and TRBJ1-4, with D tentatively TRBD1 (6 bases). This CDR3 contains 12 residues. Germline V gives CDR1 LGHDT, CDR2 YNNKEL (reference sequence). Trimming stripped 4 bases from V and 10 bases from J, with 10 bases between. Based on the CDR3 plus reference TRBV3-1 and TRBJ1-4, the full variable domain is DTAVSQTPKYLVTQMGNDKSIKCEQNLGHDTMYWYKQDSKKFLKIMFSYNNKELIINETVPNRFSPKSPDKAHLNLHINSLELGDSAVYFCASSPQGGKLFFGSGTQLSVL.

This clonotype was seen ten or more times. The chain carries TRBV6-1 and TRBJ1-5; 10 nucleotides line up with TRBD1. The J segment lost 2 bases and the V segment lost 7 bases, leaving 8 bases of the junction unmatched. CDR1 and CDR2 from the germline V gene are MNHNS and SASEGT. The CDR3 has 16 amino acids. The CDR3 is CASTLRQGAGNQPQHF. In DNA, the CDR3 is TGTGCCAGCACCTTGAGACAGGGGGCGGGCAATCAGCCCCAGCATTTT.

The CDR3 sequence is CASSLLGDRGHGYTF. CDR3 bases: TGTGCCAGCAGTTTATTGGGGGACAGGGGCCACGGCTACACCTTC. The chain combines TRBV12-3 or TRBV12-4 with TRBJ1-2; 10 nucleotides match TRBD1. The CDR3 contains 15 residues. V lost 2 bases, J lost 8 bases, and 8 bases stayed unmatched.

The sample holds many counts of this clonotype. The chain joins TRBV15 to TRBJ2-5; 7 nucleotides line up with TRBD2. Germline lookup yields CDR1 LNHNV and CDR2 YYDKDF (reference sequence). After removal of 8 bases from V and 5 bases from J, the junction contained 5 bases not matched to a gene. CDR3 length: 12 amino acids. CDR3: CATGGGTETQYF. The CDR3 region has the DNA TGTGCCACCGGGGGAGGGACGGAGACCCAGTACTTC. Complete variable domain (other parts from reference TRBV15 and TRBJ2-5): DAMVIQNPRYQVTQFGKPVTLSCSQTLNHNVMYWYQQKSSQAPKLLFHYYDKDFNNEADTPDNFQSRRPNTSFCFLDIRSPGLGDTAMYLCATGGGTETQYFGPGTRLLVL.

This clonotype was counted at least ten times. J is TRBJ2-2 and V is TRBV10-3; 7 bases map to TRBD1. The J segment lost 6 bases and the V segment lost 7 bases, leaving 8 bases of the junction unmatched. Germline-derived CDR1 and CDR2 are ENHRY and SYGVKD. This CDR3 is built from 14 residues. The CDR3: CAITGTAEAGELFF. DNA for the CDR3: TGTGCCATCACCGGGACAGCAGAGGCCGGGGAGCTGTTTTTT.

The table lists this clonotype with many counts. The chain has TRBV29-1 and TRBJ2-1; tentative D call: TRBD2 (6 bases). CDR1 is SQVTM and CDR2 is ANQGSEA in the germline V gene. The V and J ends lost 7 bases and 2 bases respectively, with 12 bases between them. The CDR3 totals 13 residues. The CDR3 protein is CSADGGTYNEQFF. The CDR3 DNA sequence: TGCAGCGCCGACGGGGGAACCTACAATGAGCAGTTCTTC.

At least ten counts were recorded for this clonotype. The chain couples TRBV5-5 to TRBJ2-7; D is uncertain. The ends were cut back, 1 base at V and 1 base at J, with 9 bases in the middle. Germline V gene data show CDR1 as SGHKS and CDR2 as YYEKEE (reference sequence). The CDR3 length is 14 residues. The CDR3 region is CASSLTATSYEQYF. For the CDR3, the DNA is TGTGCCAGCAGCTTGACAGCGACTTCCTACGAGCAGTACTTC.

This clonotype came up many times. V usage is TRBV5-5 and J usage is TRBJ1-4; D not certain. Trimming left V 4 bases short and J 8 bases short, with 6 bases between. The V gene's germline CDR1 is SGHKS and CDR2 YYEKEE (reference sequence). The CDR3 totals 11 residues. CDR3 DNA: TGTGCCAGCAGCCCAGAGGAAAAACTGTTTTTT. This gives the protein CASSPEEKLFF. The entire variable domain, with the rest obtained from reference TRBV5-5 and TRBJ1-4, is as follows: DAGVTQSPTHLIKTRGQQVTLRCSPISGHKSVSWYQQVLGQGPQFIFQYYEKEERGRGNFPDRFSARQFPNYSSELNVNALLLGDSALYLCASSPEEKLFFGSGTQLSVL.

In this sample, this clonotype turned up many times. This rearrangement joins TRBV7-9 to TRBJ2-1, with D unclear. Germline values: CDR1 SEHNR, CDR2 FQNEAQ (reference sequence). Deletions cut 11 bases from V and 4 bases from J, with 9 bases between. The CDR3 is 11 amino acids. The CDR3 protein is CALGAYNEQFF. DNA for the CDR3: TGTGCCCTCGGAGCTTACAATGAGCAGTTCTTC.

In its sample, this clonotype was seen many times. The chain uses TRBV2 and TRBJ2-1, with 13 positions matching TRBD2. Germline loops: CDR1 SNHLY, CDR2 FYNNEI. Unmatched junction bases numbered 3, after V lost 3 bases and J lost 4 bases. The CDR3 is 16 residues long. The DNA for the CDR3 is TGTGCCAGCAGTGAGCGGGGACTAGCGGGGTACAATGAGCAGTTCTTC. Protein product: CASSERGLAGYNEQFF.

At least ten counts were recorded for this clonotype. This chain's CDR3 is CSVEVSGAGYEQYF. The CDR3 coding sequence is TGCAGCGTTGAAGTTTCGGGAGCGGGGTACGAGCAGTACTTC. This chain connects TRBV29-1 to TRBJ2-7; TRBD2 matches at 7 bases. The CDR3 sequence is 14 residues long. Trimming cost V 1 base and J 4 bases; bases outside gene matches: 7. CDR1 and CDR2 from the germline V gene are SQVTM and ANQGSEA.

This clonotype was picked up many times. The chain employs TRBV7-9 and TRBJ2-7; D call uncertain. This CDR3 comprises 13 residues. Looked up from germline, CDR1 is SEHNR and CDR2 is FQNEAQ (reference sequence). V was cut by 5 bases and J by 0 bases, with 8 bases left in between. CDR3 DNA sequence: TGTGCCAGCAGCCCGCCGGCCTCCTACGAGCAGTACTTC. It specifies CASSPPASYEQYF.

Ten or more counts support this clonotype. The V and J genes are TRBV20-1 and TRBJ2-7; TRBD2 matches at 16 bases. This CDR3 contains 15 residues. After removal of 6 bases from V and 4 bases from J, the junction contained 6 bases not matched to a gene. CDR1 and CDR2 (germline): DFQATT, SNEGSKA (reference sequence). In DNA, the CDR3 is TGCAGTGCGTCGGGACTAGCGGGAGGGACATACGAGCAGTACTTC. This codes for CSASGLAGGTYEQYF.

This clonotype was seen many times. This rearrangement joins TRBV6-5 to TRBJ2-2; weak D call: TRBD1 (5 bases). From germline, CDR1 is MNHEY and CDR2 SVGAGI. The germline V and J ends were trimmed by 7 bases and 6 bases, with 12 bases remaining between them. This CDR3 is built from 13 residues. Here the CDR3 reads CASTSGYAGELFF. CDR3 bases: TGTGCCAGCACCTCAGGGTACGCCGGGGAGCTGTTTTTT.

The rearrangement uses TRBV4-3 and TRBJ2-1, with a weak D call TRBD1 (6 bases). CDR1 is LGHNA, CDR2 YSLEER, per germline. V lost 0 bases and J 7 bases, leaving 7 bases between the germline ends. CDR3 length: 13 residues. CDR3 protein: CASSQDQGNEQFF. For the CDR3, the DNA is TGCGCCAGCAGCCAAGACCAGGGGAATGAGCAGTTCTTC.

In its sample, this clonotype was seen many times. The chain employs TRBV11-2 and TRBJ2-5; 12 nucleotides align to TRBD2. The trim removed 5 bases at V and 1 base at J, leaving 5 bases unmatched. This CDR3 comprises 16 residues. CDR1 SGHAT and CDR2 FQNNGV come from the germline V gene. The CDR3 nucleotides read TGTGCCAGCAGCCCCGGACTAGCGGGGTTCCAAGAGACCCAGTACTTC. Translation gives CASSPGLAGFQETQYF.

This clonotype was observed at least ten times. V is TRBV5-5 and J is TRBJ2-7, with no clear D. CDR1 SGHKS and CDR2 YYEKEE come from the germline V gene (reference sequence). This CDR3 is 14 amino acids long. The germline V and J ends were trimmed by 3 bases and 5 bases, with 15 bases remaining between them. The CDR3 nucleotides read TGTGCCAGCAGCTCGGCCTCCACAGTACACGAGCAGTACTTC. This sequence encodes CASSSASTVHEQYF.